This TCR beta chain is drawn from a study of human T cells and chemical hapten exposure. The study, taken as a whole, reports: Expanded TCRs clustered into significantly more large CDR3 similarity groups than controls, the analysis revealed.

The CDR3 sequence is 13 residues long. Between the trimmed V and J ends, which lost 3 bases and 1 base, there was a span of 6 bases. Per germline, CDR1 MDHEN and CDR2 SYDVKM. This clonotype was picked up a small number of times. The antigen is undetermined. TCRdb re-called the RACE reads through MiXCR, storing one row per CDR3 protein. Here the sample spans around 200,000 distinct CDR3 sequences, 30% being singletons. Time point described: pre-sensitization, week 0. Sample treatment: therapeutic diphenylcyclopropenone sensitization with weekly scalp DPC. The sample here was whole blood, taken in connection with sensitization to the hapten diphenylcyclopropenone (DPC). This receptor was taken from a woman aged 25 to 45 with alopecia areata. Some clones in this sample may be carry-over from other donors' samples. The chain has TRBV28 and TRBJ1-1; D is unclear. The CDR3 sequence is CASSFNRNTEAFF. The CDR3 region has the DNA TGTGCCAGCAGTTTTAACAGGAACACTGAAGCTTTCTTT.